This record looks at one TCR beta chain sequence and its context. All enrollees were about 18 to 89 years old and from 25 or so US areas. The data stem from a study of blood T cell repertoires in COVID-19. Study information: The origin of the acute and convalescent COVID-19 samples was the United States, Italy and Spain. T cells, B-cell-depleted T cells, or PBMCs supplied cDNA or gDNA.

In the original workflow: For nucleated cells, counts were estimated from reference gene primer amplification. Assay used: immunoSEQ multiplex PCR; TCRdb lists only in-frame clones, some missing. Clonal size and the V and J genes are those of that table, whereas D and trimming came from the DNA. The repertoire holds approximately 380,000 clones, with just over 90% as singletons. The CDR3 is 19 residues long. Germline V lookup: CDR1 KGHSH, CDR2 LQKENI. V was clipped by 3 bases and J by 0 bases; unmatched bases: 13. The sequence was collected from a woman between 40 and 55 years old who had been exposed to COVID-19. The specimen sequenced was PBMCs or T cells enriched from blood (not recorded which). This rearrangement joins TRBV18 to TRBJ2-1, with 8 bases fitting TRBD1. For the CDR3, the DNA is TGTGCCAGCTCACCCCGACCGGGACAGGCCACCGACTCCTACAATGAGCAGTTCTTC. Amino acids: CASSPRPGQATDSYNEQFF.